Each of the 26 T cell receptor beta chains below was sequenced from the same sample in a study of shared clonotypes between healthy human individuals. Data came from immunoSEQ multiplex PCR; TCRdb stores just in-frame clones and leaves some out. Among about half a million clones listed, over 70% were seen once. The sample was PBMCs. The origin of the receptors is a woman aged 35 to 49 in good health. Some clones in this sample may be carry-over from other donors' samples.

V and J are TRBV4-3 and TRBJ2-3; TRBD2 matches at 8 bases. Germline V gene data show CDR1 as LGHNA and CDR2 as YSLEER. V dropped 4 bases and J dropped 2; count of bases not matched to a gene: 8. There are 16 residues in the CDR3. The CDR3 bases are TGCGCCAGCAGCCTCTTTGCGGGAGGTGCCACAGATACGCAGTATTTT. It translates to CASSLFAGGATDTQYF.

The V call is TRBV7-8, the J call TRBJ2-1; 9 positions match TRBD1. V lost 5 bases, J lost 6 bases, and 8 bases stayed unmatched. CDR3 length: 15 residues. Germline CDR1 and CDR2: SGHVS and FQNEAQ. Here the CDR3 DNA reads TGTGCCAGCAGCGCATCCGGGACAGGGAGCAATGAGCAGTTCTTC. Protein sequence: CASSASGTGSNEQFF.

This clone has a single count. The gene calls are TRBV2 and TRBJ2-7; D call uncertain. This CDR3 has 14 residues. Germline V gene sequence: CDR1 SNHLY, CDR2 FYNNEI. V lost 1 base and J 4 bases, leaving 11 bases between the germline ends. The CDR3 coding sequence is TGTGCCAGCAGTGAAGAGAATCGAGGTTACGAGCAGTACTTC. It yields the protein CASSEENRGYEQYF.

This clone was recorded many times. This specimen includes other DNA sequences encoding the same CDR3. For the CDR3, the DNA is TGCAGCGGCCGGGACGGAGCCTACGAGCAGTACTTC. It specifies CSGRDGAYEQYF. The chain combines TRBV29-1 with TRBJ2-7; D tentatively fits TRBD1 or TRBD2 (5 bases each). This CDR3 has 12 residues. Trimming cost V 7 bases and J 2 bases, with 12 bases left between them. CDR1 SQVTM and CDR2 ANQGSEA come from the germline V gene.

On this clone itself: A far larger clone is only one base removed, so a read error is likely. The same CDR3 arises from other DNA sequences in this sample as well. The rearrangement uses TRBV4-1 and TRBJ2-7; 11 bases fit TRBD2. From germline, CDR1 is MGHRA and CDR2 YSYEKL. Trimming at V came to 4 bases and at J to 12 bases, leaving 14 bases not matched to a gene. The CDR3 is made up of 15 amino acids. The CDR3 region has the DNA TGCGCCAGCAGCCCTAGTCACACTAGCGGGAGCCAACCGTACTTC. It encodes CASSPSHTSGSQPYF.

The V and J genes are TRBV6-1 and TRBJ2-7; 12 bases line up with TRBD2. V shed 4 bases, J shed 5 bases, and the junction held 9 bases outside the gene matches. CDR3 length equals 16 residues. CDR1 is MNHNS and CDR2 is SASEGT in the germline V gene. CDR3 DNA: TGTGCCAGCAGTGGAGCTAGCGGGAGGGCCTCGGACGAGCAGTACTTC. It translates to CASSGASGRASDEQYF.

The V gene is TRBV5-1, the J gene TRBJ2-5; 7 bases fit TRBD1. The germline V gene encodes CDR1 SGHRS and CDR2 YFSETQ. The CDR3 loop spans 15 amino acids. V was pared by 4 bases and J by 3 bases, with 9 bases of the junction left unmatched. The CDR3 DNA sequence: TGCGCCAGCAGCCCGGGGCGAGGGGGCGAAGAGACCCAGTACTTC. Its protein is CASSPGRGGEETQYF.

The rearrangement joins TRBV19 to TRBJ2-2; D is unresolved. The CDR3 is 14 residues long. V dropped 5 bases and J dropped 5 bases, with 12 bases sitting between them. Germline V CDR1 and CDR2: LNHDA, SQIVND (reference sequence). CDR3 in amino acids: CASSARSLTGELFF. CDR3 in DNA: TGTGCCAGTAGTGCCAGATCTCTGACCGGGGAGCTGTTTTTT.

This chain uses TRBV6-5 with TRBJ2-2; D ambiguous. The V gene lost 6 bases and the J gene lost 5 bases, with 10 bases spanning the gap. This CDR3 region has 13 residues. The V gene's germline CDR1 is MNHEY and CDR2 SVGAGI. For the CDR3, the DNA is TGTGCCAGCAGGGAGACACTAACCGGGGAGCTGTTTTTT. Amino acids: CASRETLTGELFF.

The rearrangement uses TRBV2 and TRBJ2-7; a weak D match, TRBD1 (6 bases). Germline V lookup: CDR1 SNHLY, CDR2 FYNNEI. The CDR3 is made up of 15 amino acids. Between the trimmed V and J ends, which lost 2 bases and 2 bases, there was a span of 13 bases. The CDR3: CASSEFGSGAYEQYF. CDR3 nucleotide sequence: TGTGCCAGCAGTGAATTTGGGTCAGGGGCCTACGAGCAGTACTTC.

The CDR3 coding sequence is TGTGCCAGCAGCCGAGGCCGGGACAGGGGGACAGATACGCAGTATTTT. Translating it yields CASSRGRDRGTDTQYF. J is TRBJ2-3 and V is TRBV7-3; 11 positions agree with TRBD1. The germline V gene has CDR1 SGHTA and CDR2 FQGTGA. Unmatched junction bases numbered 7, after V lost 5 bases and J lost 3 bases. This CDR3 comprises 16 residues.

This clone was counted only a few times. V usage is TRBV19 and J usage is TRBJ1-1; D remains ambiguous. Per germline, CDR1 LNHDA and CDR2 SQIVND (reference sequence). The CDR3 is 15 amino acids. The V end was cut by 5 bases, the J end by 5 bases, with 18 bases between. The CDR3 spells CASSSRQAQLTEAFF. As DNA, the CDR3 is TGTGCCAGTAGTTCCCGTCAGGCCCAATTGACTGAAGCTTTCTTT.

This clone appeared a few times. This chain connects TRBV4-3 to TRBJ2-3; D remains unclear. The germline V gene encodes CDR1 LGHNA and CDR2 YSLEER. V lost 0 bases and J 5 bases, leaving 9 bases between the germline ends. The CDR3 is made up of 14 amino acids. CDR3 sequence reads: CASSQDPRGDTQYF. The DNA of the CDR3 is TGCGCCAGCAGCCAAGATCCTCGTGGAGATACGCAGTATTTT.

The CDR3 protein is CSEGTSGRAAAYEQYF. CDR3 nucleotides: TGCAGCGAAGGGACTAGCGGGAGGGCCGCGGCCTACGAGCAGTACTTC. V and J are TRBV29-1 and TRBJ2-7; 16 bases map to TRBD2. The V and J ends lost 7 bases and 2 bases, in that order; junction bases with no gene match: 8. The CDR3 is made up of 16 amino acids. Germline loops: CDR1 SQVTM, CDR2 ANQGSEA.

V and J are TRBV28 and TRBJ2-1, with a possible D match to TRBD2 (6 bases). V was clipped by 3 bases and J by 7 bases, with 13 bases between them. The CDR3 has 14 residues. Germline CDR1 MDHEN, CDR2 SYDVKM. The CDR3 nucleotides read TGTGCCAGCAGTTTTCCAGGAGGGGTTAATGAGCAGTTCTTC. Translating gives CASSFPGGVNEQFF.

This sequence joins TRBV11-3 and TRBJ2-7; D tentatively fits TRBD1 or TRBD2 (5 bases each). Trimming stripped 5 bases from V and 3 bases from J, with 14 bases between. CDR1 is SGHNT, CDR2 YENEEA, per germline. The CDR3 is 14 residues long. The CDR3 DNA follows: TGTGCCAGCAGCCCTGAGGGGAGAAGCTACGAGCAGTACTTC. This sequence encodes CASSPEGRSYEQYF.

The chain is built from TRBV7-2 and TRBJ1-1, with a tentative D call TRBD1 (5 bases). This CDR3 spans 14 amino acids. CDR1 and CDR2 from the germline V gene are SGHTA and FQGNSA. Trimming shortened V by 4 bases and J by 4 bases, and 13 bases separated the two germline ends. CDR3 sequence reads: CASSSPTETTEAFF. The CDR3 region has the DNA TGTGCCAGCAGCTCCCCGACAGAGACCACTGAAGCTTTCTTT.

The chain has TRBV18 and TRBJ2-1, with TRBD1 identical over 10 bases. Losses at the gene ends were 2 bases for V and 3 bases for J; bases not matched to a gene: 4. This CDR3 spans 16 amino acids. CDR1 and CDR2 from the germline V gene are KGHSH and LQKENI. CDR3 sequence (DNA): TGTGCCAGCTCACCAATGTGGGACAGGGGCTACAATGAGCAGTTCTTC. Protein sequence: CASSPMWDRGYNEQFF.

The CDR3 DNA is TGTGCCAGCAATTCCGGGACAGGGGGCAACTATGGCTACACCTTC. The encoded protein is CASNSGTGGNYGYTF. V gene TRBV28 combines with J gene TRBJ1-2, with 12 nucleotides matching TRBD1. CDR3 size: 15 residues. Germline trimming cut 7 bases from V and 2 bases from J; bases unmatched to any gene: 5. Germline V CDR1 and CDR2: MDHEN, SYDVKM.

This clone was picked up one time. A single base is all that separates this from a far larger clone, so a read error is likely. The sample holds other DNA sequences that translate to the same CDR3. This chain uses TRBV29-1 with TRBJ2-5; tentative D call: TRBD2 (5 bases). V was trimmed by 3 bases and J by 2 bases, leaving 10 bases between them. The CDR3 has 13 amino acids. The germline V gene encodes CDR1 SQVTM and CDR2 ANQGSEA. The CDR3 reads CSVEVATQETQYF. For the CDR3, the DNA is TGCAGCGTTGAGGTAGCGACACAAGAGACCCAGTACTTC.

Regarding this clone: Given a far larger clone just one base away, this is likely a sequencing read error. The same CDR3 can be traced to other DNA sequences in this sample. The chain has TRBV2 and TRBJ2-7; D tentatively reads TRBD1 or TRBD2 (6 bases each). CDR3 length: 16 amino acids. Germline CDR1 and CDR2: SNHLY and FYNNEI. The CDR3: CATHGGRAVRVHEQYF. In DNA, the CDR3 is TGCGCCACCCACGGGGGCCGAGCGGTAAGGGTCCACGAGCAGTACTTC.

The chain combines TRBV5-1 with TRBJ1-1, with D hard to call. This CDR3 has 13 amino acids. Germline V CDR1 and CDR2: SGHRS, YFSETQ. The ends were cut back, 4 bases at V and 0 bases at J, with 7 bases in the middle. The CDR3 coding sequence is TGCGCCAGCAGCCCTGGAGTGAACACTGAAGCTTTCTTT. It is translated as CASSPGVNTEAFF.

The chain uses TRBV4-1 and TRBJ2-1; 11 bases map to TRBD2. J gave up 3 bases and V 1 base, and 8 bases lay outside the gene matches. The germline gives CDR1 MGHRA, CDR2 YSYEKL. CDR3 length: 18 residues. The CDR3 sequence: CASSQGGASGRLYNEQFF. Written as DNA, the CDR3 is TGCGCCAGCAGCCAAGGAGGGGCTAGCGGGAGGCTCTACAATGAGCAGTTCTTC.

The CDR3 spells CASSQTSGLQYF. As DNA, the CDR3 is TGTGCCAGCAGCCAGACTAGCGGGCTCCAGTACTTC. This chain connects TRBV2 to TRBJ2-7; TRBD2 matches at 10 bases. V gave up 6 bases and J gave up 10 bases; unmatched junction bases: 6. This CDR3 comprises 12 residues. Per the germline V gene, CDR1 is SNHLY and CDR2 is FYNNEI.

V usage is TRBV6-4 and J usage is TRBJ1-4; D is perhaps TRBD1 (5 bases). This CDR3 region has 16 residues. Germline V CDR1 and CDR2: MRHNA, SNTAGT. The ends were cut back, 6 bases at V and 3 bases at J, with 17 bases in the middle. In DNA, the CDR3 is TGTGCCAGCAGCGGATATAGGGACCCAGCTAATGAAAAACTGTTTTTT. Its protein is CASSGYRDPANEKLFF.

The chain employs TRBV5-1 and TRBJ2-7, with a possible D match to TRBD2 (5 bases). The CDR3 is 13 residues long. CDR1 is SGHRS and CDR2 is YFSETQ in the germline V gene. Trimming stripped 4 bases from V and 3 bases from J, with 11 bases between. The CDR3 region is CASSAGNNYEQYF. The CDR3, as DNA: TGCGCCAGCAGCGCCGGGAACAACTACGAGCAGTACTTC. The complete variable domain, with remaining parts taken from reference TRBV5-1 and TRBJ2-7, reads KAGVTQTPRYLIKTRGQQVTLSCSPISGHRSVSWYQQTPGQGLQFLFEYFSETQRNKGNFPGRFSGRQFSNSRSEMNVSTLELGDSALYLCASSAGNNYEQYFGPGTRLTVT.